The 17 T cell receptor beta chains below come from one sample, sequenced in a study of cytomegalovirus exposure and HLA in healthy donors. Use of 60 Vbeta and 13 Jbeta primers characterized the PCR. Generated by immunoSEQ multiplex PCR, the TCRdb table keeps only in-frame clones and is missing some. Of 150,000 or so clones listed, more than 60% are singletons. The sample consisted of PBMCs. The receptors stem from a woman aged 40 to 50 in good health and CMV-seronegative.

The CDR3 DNA reads as TGTGCCAGCAGCGATCGACGGAGCTCTGGAAACACCATATATTTT. It translates to CASSDRRSSGNTIYF. The J gene is TRBJ1-3, the V gene TRBV11-1; D remains ambiguous. CDR1 SGHAT and CDR2 FQDESV come from the germline V gene (reference sequence). The CDR3 totals 15 residues. The V gene lost 5 bases and the J gene lost 0 bases, with 11 bases spanning the gap.

This chain links TRBV5-1 with TRBJ2-1, with D perhaps TRBD2 (5 bases). V lost 0 bases to trimming and J lost 6 bases, with 13 bases between them. CDR3 length equals 15 residues. The germline CDR1 and CDR2 sequences are SGHRS and YFSETQ. This CDR3 is CASSLAGRVINEQFF. CDR3 in DNA: TGCGCCAGCAGCTTGGCCGGGCGGGTTATCAATGAGCAGTTCTTC.

The J gene is TRBJ2-3, the V gene TRBV5-4, with TRBD2 matching over 7 bases. Germline V gives CDR1 SGHNT, CDR2 YYREEE (reference sequence). CDR3 length: 14 residues. The V gene end was trimmed by 0 bases and the J gene end by 4 bases; junction bases not matched to a gene: 2. The DNA for the CDR3 is TGTGCCAGCAGCTTGGGTGGGGGGGCAGATACGCAGTATTTT. This encodes CASSLGGGADTQYF.

V gene TRBV7-6 combines with J gene TRBJ2-7; 8 nucleotides align to TRBD1. Losses at the gene ends were 5 bases for V and 2 bases for J; bases not matched to a gene: 5. The CDR3 has 14 residues. Germline CDR1 SGHVS, CDR2 FNYEAQ. CDR3 loop: CASSLGQGTYEQYF. The CDR3 DNA sequence: TGTGCCAGCAGCCTAGGACAGGGAACCTACGAGCAGTACTTC.

The rearrangement uses TRBV19 and TRBJ1-1; no reliable D call. V was pared by 5 bases and J by 1 base, with 20 bases between. Germline assignment: CDR1 LNHDA and CDR2 SQIVND (reference sequence). This CDR3 spans 17 amino acids. The CDR3 DNA is TGTGCCAGTAGTCAATACCCCCCAGGTTATACGAACACTGAAGCTTTCTTT. This sequence encodes CASSQYPPGYTNTEAFF.

The chain's CDR3 is CASSEDQGAITEAFF. Written as DNA, the CDR3 is TGTGCCAGCAGTGAAGACCAGGGGGCAATCACTGAAGCTTTCTTT. This sequence joins TRBV2 and TRBJ1-1, with 8 bases lining up with TRBD1. The CDR3 covers 15 residues. Germline CDR1 and CDR2: SNHLY and FYNNEI. V lost 1 base to trimming and J lost 4 bases; unmatched junction nucleotides: 5.

CDR3 coding DNA: TGTGCCATCAGTGACCGACTCCGAAGGGAAAAACTGTTTTTT. It yields the protein CAISDRLRREKLFF. The rearrangement links TRBV10-3 to TRBJ1-4; D not certain. Trimming took 3 bases from V and 8 from J, leaving 13 bases between them. The germline gives CDR1 ENHRY, CDR2 SYGVKD. The CDR3 contains 14 residues.

The chain carries TRBV4-1 and TRBJ2-6, with D possibly TRBD1 on 6 matching bases. V lost 4 bases to trimming and J lost 1 base, with 20 bases between them. CDR3 length: 19 residues. Germline CDR1 MGHRA, CDR2 YSYEKL. The CDR3 loop is CASSLLGAGVLSGANVLTF. The CDR3 nucleotides read TGCGCCAGCAGCCTCCTAGGGGCAGGGGTCTTGTCTGGGGCCAACGTCCTGACTTTC.

V usage is TRBV11-3 and J usage is TRBJ2-5, with TRBD1 matching 11 bases. CDR1 is SGHNT and CDR2 is YENEEA in the germline V gene. This CDR3 has 15 amino acids. The J segment lost 4 bases and the V segment lost 5 bases, leaving 6 bases of the junction unmatched. CDR3 nucleotide sequence: TGTGCCAGCAGCGCAGGACAGGGGGCTCGAGAGACCCAGTACTTC. This codes for CASSAGQGARETQYF.

The chain has TRBV2 and TRBJ2-5, with D possibly TRBD1 on 6 matching bases. The V end was cut by 2 bases, the J end by 4 bases, with 11 bases between. The CDR3 covers 14 residues. Per germline, CDR1 SNHLY and CDR2 FYNNEI. CDR3 DNA: TGTGCCAGCAGTGAACATCCCAGGGGAGAGACCCAGTACTTC. Its translation: CASSEHPRGETQYF.

V and J are TRBV30 and TRBJ2-7; D call uncertain. The CDR3 covers 12 residues. The ends were cut back, 3 bases at V and 2 bases at J, with 8 bases in the middle. Per germline, CDR1 GTSNPN and CDR2 SVGIG (reference sequence). CDR3 sequence reads: CAWSLTTYEQYF. CDR3 nucleotide sequence: TGTGCCTGGAGCCTAACGACCTACGAGCAGTACTTC.

V usage is TRBV5-1 and J usage is TRBJ2-2, with 13 bases identical to TRBD2. Trimming took 4 bases from V and 4 from J; bases not matched to a gene: 10. Germline V gives CDR1 SGHRS, CDR2 YFSETQ. This CDR3 region has 18 residues. CDR3 in DNA: TGCGCCAGCAGCCTACTAGCGGGAGGGCCGGAACGCACCGGGGAGCTGTTTTTT. Its translation is CASSLLAGGPERTGELFF.

The chain couples TRBV5-1 to TRBJ2-2; 7 bases fit TRBD1. The CDR3 runs to 15 residues. Germline CDR1 SGHRS, CDR2 YFSETQ. With V trimmed by 5 bases and J by 0 bases, 4 bases remained unmatched. CDR3 loop: CASRTGTANTGELFF. The CDR3 DNA reads as TGCGCCAGCAGAACCGGGACAGCGAACACCGGGGAGCTGTTTTTT. Filled out from reference TRBV5-1 and TRBJ2-2, the complete variable domain reads KAGVTQTPRYLIKTRGQQVTLSCSPISGHRSVSWYQQTPGQGLQFLFEYFSETQRNKGNFPGRFSGRQFSNSRSEMNVSTLELGDSALYLCASRTGTANTGELFFGEGSRLTVL.

The rearrangement links TRBV5-5 to TRBJ1-1, with 7 bases that match TRBD1. The CDR3 is 15 amino acids. V lost 4 bases and J lost 8; bases outside the gene matches: 14. Germline CDR1 SGHKS, CDR2 YYEKEE (reference sequence). CDR3 bases: TGTGCCAGCAGCCCTACAGGGGCCACGGGGAGGGAAGCTTTCTTT. Translated: CASSPTGATGREAFF. Full variable domain (outside the CDR3, taken from reference TRBV5-5 and TRBJ1-1): DAGVTQSPTHLIKTRGQQVTLRCSPISGHKSVSWYQQVLGQGPQFIFQYYEKEERGRGNFPDRFSARQFPNYSSELNVNALLLGDSALYLCASSPTGATGREAFFGQGTRLTVV.

The chain links TRBV11-2 to TRBJ1-2; TRBD1 matches 8 bases. Trimming took 5 bases from V and 2 from J; bases not matched to a gene: 7. CDR1 and CDR2 (germline): SGHAT, FQNNGV. The CDR3 is 15 residues long. The CDR3 region is CASSPGQGWNYGYTF. The CDR3 bases are TGTGCCAGCAGCCCAGGACAGGGATGGAACTATGGCTACACCTTC.

Here the CDR3 DNA reads TGTGCCAGCAGTTGGAGCACCTACAATGAGCAGTTCTTC. Protein product: CASSWSTYNEQFF. The rearrangement links TRBV28 to TRBJ2-1; D gene ambiguous. CDR1 is MDHEN, CDR2 SYDVKM, per germline. Trimming shortened V by 4 bases and J by 2 bases, and 6 bases separated the two germline ends. This CDR3 region has 13 residues.

The chain is built from TRBV5-1 and TRBJ2-1, with D maybe TRBD1 (6 bases). The CDR3 consists of 14 residues. Germline V gives CDR1 SGHRS, CDR2 YFSETQ. With 0 bases removed from V and 5 bases from J, the gap between germline ends came to 9 bases. CDR3 sequence: CASSLGQVDNEQFF. In nucleotides, the CDR3 is TGCGCCAGCAGCTTGGGACAGGTGGACAATGAGCAGTTCTTC.